This T cell receptor (beta chain) was sequenced for a study of early T cells in non-severe SARS-CoV-2 infection. On the study more broadly: Chains stayed unpaired after sequencing of bulk RNA from unsorted whole blood. Findings and limits, study-wide: VDJdb matching skewed toward anti-spike CD8 responses, missing private and CD4 specificities.

A note on this clonotype: Its antigen remains unidentified.

Individual cDNA molecules each received unique molecular identifiers attached to them. MiXCR was run by TCRdb on the 5' RACE reads, yielding one entry per CDR3 protein. The table shows tens of thousands of distinct CDR3 sequences, with roughly 13% occurring only once. Trimming stripped 8 bases from V and 6 bases from J, with 20 bases between. This CDR3 spans 14 amino acids. Looked up from germline, CDR1 is SGHAT and CDR2 is FQNNGV. This clonotype originated in an adult who was a healthcare worker with PCR-confirmed SARS-CoV-2 infection or an uninfected control (not recorded which). The rearrangement uses TRBV11-2 and TRBJ2-7; a possible D gene is TRBD2 (6 bases). The sequenced sample consisted of whole blood. For the CDR3, the DNA is TGTGCCAGCCGACTAGGGTGGGACCGGGGCGAGCAGTACTTC. Translation gives CASRLGWDRGEQYF.